This passage covers 5 T cell receptor beta chains from one sample sequenced in a study of T cell responses to AZD1222 COVID-19 vaccine. The table came from immunoSEQ multiplex PCR; TCRdb's copy has only in-frame clones and leaves some out. Of about 86,000 clones listed, approximately 80% are singletons. The source material was peripheral blood, sampled on day 0 of AZD1222 vaccination. Receptors originate from an adult in good health.

The chain is built from TRBV28 and TRBJ2-1, with 7 bases that match TRBD1. V lost 4 bases and J lost 7; bases outside the gene matches: 16. CDR1 and CDR2 from the germline V gene are MDHEN and SYDVKM. The CDR3 is 17 amino acids. CDR3 sequence reads: CASSSLLGGEIGNEQFF. CDR3 coding DNA: TGTGCCAGCAGTTCCCTGTTAGGGGGCGAGATTGGGAATGAGCAGTTCTTC.

The chain couples TRBV7-9 to TRBJ2-3; D is unclear. The V end was cut by 6 bases, the J end by 9 bases, with 13 bases between. Germline assignment: CDR1 SEHNR and CDR2 FQNEAQ (reference sequence). The CDR3 has 12 amino acids. The CDR3 sequence: CASSPEGYTQYF. The DNA for the CDR3 is TGTGCCAGCAGTCCCGAAGGCTACACGCAGTATTTT.

V is TRBV24-1 and J is TRBJ1-2; D is perhaps TRBD1 (5 bases). This CDR3 region has 14 residues. Looked up from germline, CDR1 is KGHDR and CDR2 is SFDVKD. Trimming removed 4 bases from V and 5 bases from J, with 13 bases in between. CDR3 region: CATSDKVGVYGYTF. CDR3 bases: TGTGCCACCAGTGACAAGGTAGGGGTTTATGGCTACACCTTC.

The chain has TRBV6-1 and TRBJ2-1; 9 nucleotides line up with TRBD2. The CDR3 sequence is 15 residues long. Germline V lookup: CDR1 MNHNS, CDR2 SASEGT. V dropped 1 base and J dropped 8; count of bases not matched to a gene: 6. CDR3 sequence: CASSEVSGSFYEQFF. As DNA, the CDR3 is TGTGCCAGCAGTGAAGTTAGCGGGAGTTTCTATGAGCAGTTCTTC.

The chain uses TRBV19 and TRBJ1-6, with D possibly being TRBD1 (6 bases). The CDR3 totals 14 residues. The germline CDR1 and CDR2 sequences are LNHDA and SQIVND (reference sequence). Trimming pared 6 bases from V and 7 bases from J, leaving 13 bases between. In DNA form, the CDR3 reads TGTGCCAGTAGCCCACAGGGAGGGAATTCACCCCTCCACTTT. Its translation is CASSPQGGNSPLHF. Combining the CDR3 with reference TRBV19 and TRBJ1-6 gives the whole variable domain DGGITQSPKYLFRKEGQNVTLSCEQNLNHDAMYWYRQDPGQGLRLIYYSQIVNDFQKGDIAEGYSVSREKKESFPLTVTSAQKNPTAFYLCASSPQGGNSPLHFGNGTRLTVT.